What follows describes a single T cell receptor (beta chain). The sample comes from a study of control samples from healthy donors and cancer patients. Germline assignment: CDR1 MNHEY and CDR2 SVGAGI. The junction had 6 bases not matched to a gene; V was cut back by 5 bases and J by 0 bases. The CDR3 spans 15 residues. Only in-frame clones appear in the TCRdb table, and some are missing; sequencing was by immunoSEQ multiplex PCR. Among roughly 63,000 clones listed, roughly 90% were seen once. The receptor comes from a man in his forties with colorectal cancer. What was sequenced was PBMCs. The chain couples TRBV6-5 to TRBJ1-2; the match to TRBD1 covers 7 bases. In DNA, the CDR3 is TGTGCCAGCAGTACAGGGGTTTTAGCTAACTATGGCTACACCTTC. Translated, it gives CASSTGVLANYGYTF.